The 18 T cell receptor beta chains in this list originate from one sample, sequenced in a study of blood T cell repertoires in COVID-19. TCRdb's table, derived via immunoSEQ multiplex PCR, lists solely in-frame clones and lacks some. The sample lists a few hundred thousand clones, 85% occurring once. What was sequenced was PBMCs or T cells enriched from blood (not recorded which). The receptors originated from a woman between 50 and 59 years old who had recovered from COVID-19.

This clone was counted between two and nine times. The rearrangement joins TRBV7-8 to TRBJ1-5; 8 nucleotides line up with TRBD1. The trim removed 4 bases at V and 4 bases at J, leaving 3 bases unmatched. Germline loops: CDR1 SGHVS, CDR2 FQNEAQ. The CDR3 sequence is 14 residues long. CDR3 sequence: CASSSRTGNQPQHF. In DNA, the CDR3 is TGTGCCAGCAGCTCCCGGACAGGGAATCAGCCCCAGCATTTT.

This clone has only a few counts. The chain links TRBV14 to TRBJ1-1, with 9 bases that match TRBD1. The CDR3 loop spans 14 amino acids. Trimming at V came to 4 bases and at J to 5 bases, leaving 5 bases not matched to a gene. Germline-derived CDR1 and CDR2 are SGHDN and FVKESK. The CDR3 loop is CASSPYRGPTEAFF. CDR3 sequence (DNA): TGTGCCAGCAGCCCTTACAGGGGGCCGACTGAAGCTTTCTTT. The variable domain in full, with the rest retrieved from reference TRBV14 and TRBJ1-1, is EAGVTQFPSHSVIEKGQTVTLRCDPISGHDNLYWYRRVMGKEIKFLLHFVKESKQDESGMPNNRFLAERTGGTYSTLKVQPAELEDSGVYFCASSPYRGPTEAFFGQGTRLTVV.

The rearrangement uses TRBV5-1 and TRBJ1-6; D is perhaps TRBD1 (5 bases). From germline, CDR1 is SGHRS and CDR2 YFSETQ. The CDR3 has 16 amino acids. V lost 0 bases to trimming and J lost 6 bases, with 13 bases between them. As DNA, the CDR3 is TGCGCCAGCAGCTTGGGGGCGGGGGGTAGTAATTCACCCCTCCACTTT. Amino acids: CASSLGAGGSNSPLHF. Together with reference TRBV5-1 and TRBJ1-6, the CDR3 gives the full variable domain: KAGVTQTPRYLIKTRGQQVTLSCSPISGHRSVSWYQQTPGQGLQFLFEYFSETQRNKGNFPGRFSGRQFSNSRSEMNVSTLELGDSALYLCASSLGAGGSNSPLHFGNGTRLTVT.

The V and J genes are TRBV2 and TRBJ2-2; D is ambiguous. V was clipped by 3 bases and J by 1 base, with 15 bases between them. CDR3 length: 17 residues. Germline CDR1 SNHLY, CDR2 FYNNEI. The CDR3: CASSEVLAPLNTGELFF. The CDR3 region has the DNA TGTGCCAGCAGTGAGGTCCTGGCCCCCCTGAACACCGGGGAGCTGTTTTTT.

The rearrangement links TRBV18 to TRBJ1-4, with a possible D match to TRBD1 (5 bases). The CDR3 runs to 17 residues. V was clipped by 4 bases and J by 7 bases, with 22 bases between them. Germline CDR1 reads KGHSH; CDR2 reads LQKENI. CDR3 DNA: TGTGCCAGCTCACGGCTGGGGGTCAGGGAGGCCTCTGAAAAACTGTTTTTT. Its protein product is CASSRLGVREASEKLFF.

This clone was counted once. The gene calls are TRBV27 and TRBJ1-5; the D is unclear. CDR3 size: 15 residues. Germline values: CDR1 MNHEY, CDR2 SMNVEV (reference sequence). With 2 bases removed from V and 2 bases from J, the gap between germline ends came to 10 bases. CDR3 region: CASSLGSGGNQPQHF. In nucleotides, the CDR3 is TGTGCCAGCAGTTTAGGCTCCGGGGGCAATCAGCCCCAGCATTTT.

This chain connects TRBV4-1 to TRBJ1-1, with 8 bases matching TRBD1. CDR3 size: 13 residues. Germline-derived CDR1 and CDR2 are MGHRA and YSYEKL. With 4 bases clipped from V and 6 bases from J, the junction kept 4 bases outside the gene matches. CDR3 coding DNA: TGCGCCAGCAGCCCCCGGGACAGGTCTGAAGCTTTCTTT. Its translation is CASSPRDRSEAFF.

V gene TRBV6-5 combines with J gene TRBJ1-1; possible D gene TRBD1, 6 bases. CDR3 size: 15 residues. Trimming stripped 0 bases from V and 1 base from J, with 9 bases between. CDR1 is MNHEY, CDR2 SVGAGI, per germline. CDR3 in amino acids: CASSYSGTPNTEAFF. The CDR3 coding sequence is TGTGCCAGCAGTTACTCGGGGACACCGAACACTGAAGCTTTCTTT.

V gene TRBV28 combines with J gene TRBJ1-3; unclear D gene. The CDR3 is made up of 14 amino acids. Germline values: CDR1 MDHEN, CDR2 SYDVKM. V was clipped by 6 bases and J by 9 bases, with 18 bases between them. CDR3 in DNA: TGTGCCAGCAGCTTGCGGGGAAGGGAGGGCACCATATATTTT. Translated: CASSLRGREGTIYF.

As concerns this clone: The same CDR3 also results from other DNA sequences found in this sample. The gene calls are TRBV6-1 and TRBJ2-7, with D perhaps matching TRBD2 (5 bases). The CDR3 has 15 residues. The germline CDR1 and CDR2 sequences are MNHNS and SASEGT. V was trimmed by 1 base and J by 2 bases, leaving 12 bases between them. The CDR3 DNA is TGTGCCAGCAGTGAAGGAGGTCTAGCCCCCTACGAGCAGTACTTC. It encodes CASSEGGLAPYEQYF.

The CDR3 protein is CASSLQTGLGYTF. In DNA form, the CDR3 reads TGTGCCAGCAGCTTACAAACAGGGCTTGGCTACACCTTC. V and J are TRBV11-1 and TRBJ1-2; possible D gene TRBD1, 6 bases. Trimming pared 2 bases from V and 7 bases from J, leaving 11 bases between. Germline V CDR1 and CDR2: SGHAT, FQDESV (reference sequence). This CDR3 comprises 13 residues.

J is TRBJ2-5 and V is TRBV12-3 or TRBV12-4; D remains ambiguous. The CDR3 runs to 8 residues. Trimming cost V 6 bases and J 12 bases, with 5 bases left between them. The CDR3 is CASSPEYF. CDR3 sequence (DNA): TGTGCCAGCAGCCCCGAGTACTTC.

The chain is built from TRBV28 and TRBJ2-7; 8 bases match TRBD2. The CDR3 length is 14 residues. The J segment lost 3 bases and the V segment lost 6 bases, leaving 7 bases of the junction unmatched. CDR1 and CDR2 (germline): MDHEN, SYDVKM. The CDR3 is CASRAGGSYYEQYF. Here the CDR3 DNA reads TGTGCCAGCAGGGCGGGGGGCAGCTACTACGAGCAGTACTTC.

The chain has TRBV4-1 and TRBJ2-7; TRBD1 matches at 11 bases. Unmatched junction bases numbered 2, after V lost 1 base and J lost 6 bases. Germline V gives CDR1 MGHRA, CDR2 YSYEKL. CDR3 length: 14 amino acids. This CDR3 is CASSQGTGGIEQYF. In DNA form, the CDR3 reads TGCGCCAGCAGCCAAGGGACAGGGGGCATCGAGCAGTACTTC.

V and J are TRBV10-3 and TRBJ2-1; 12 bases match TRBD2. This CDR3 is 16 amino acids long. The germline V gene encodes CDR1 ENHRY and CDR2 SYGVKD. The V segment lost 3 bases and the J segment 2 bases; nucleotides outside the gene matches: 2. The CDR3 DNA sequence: TGTGCCATCAGTGAACCTAGCGGGGGGGCCTACAATGAGCAGTTCTTC. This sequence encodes CAISEPSGGAYNEQFF.

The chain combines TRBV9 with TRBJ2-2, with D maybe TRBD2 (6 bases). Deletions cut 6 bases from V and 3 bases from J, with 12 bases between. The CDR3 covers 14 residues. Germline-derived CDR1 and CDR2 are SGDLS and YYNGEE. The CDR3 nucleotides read TGTGCCAGCAATATGGGACTCGACACCGGGGAGCTGTTTTTT. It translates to CASNMGLDTGELFF.

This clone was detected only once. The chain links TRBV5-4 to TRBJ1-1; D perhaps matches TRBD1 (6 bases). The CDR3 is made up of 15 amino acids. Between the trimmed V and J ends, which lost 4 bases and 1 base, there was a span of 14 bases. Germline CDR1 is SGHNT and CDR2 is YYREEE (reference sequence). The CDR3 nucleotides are TGTGCCAGCAGCCGGGATCAGGGACAGAACACTGAAGCTTTCTTT. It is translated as CASSRDQGQNTEAFF.

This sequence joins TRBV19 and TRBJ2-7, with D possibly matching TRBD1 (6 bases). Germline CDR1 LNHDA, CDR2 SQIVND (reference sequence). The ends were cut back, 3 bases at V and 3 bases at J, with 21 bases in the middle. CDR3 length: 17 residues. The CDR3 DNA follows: TGTGCCAGTAGTATGGGACGATCGGGACATTCGGTCTACGAGCAGTACTTC. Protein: CASSMGRSGHSVYEQYF. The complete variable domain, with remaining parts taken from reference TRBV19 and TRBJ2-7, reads DGGITQSPKYLFRKEGQNVTLSCEQNLNHDAMYWYRQDPGQGLRLIYYSQIVNDFQKGDIAEGYSVSREKKESFPLTVTSAQKNPTAFYLCASSMGRSGHSVYEQYFGPGTRLTVT.